This T cell receptor beta chain was identified in a study of blood T cell repertoires in COVID-19. Study overall: Whether acute or convalescent, the COVID-19 samples came from the United States, Italy and Spain.

As processed by the authors: Reference gene primer amplification in the assay estimated nucleated cell counts. The method was immunoSEQ multiplex PCR; TCRdb's version includes in-frame clones alone and lacks a portion of them. V, J and clone size are taken as reported in that table, and D and trimming were inferred from the DNA itself. This sample has 350,000 or so clones, with over 70% found just once. V was cut by 6 bases and J by 6 bases, with 21 bases left in between. Per the germline V gene, CDR1 is SGHNT and CDR2 is YYREEE (reference sequence). CDR3 length equals 16 residues. Sequencing used peripheral blood. This clonotype was obtained from a man in his thirties or forties with active or convalescent COVID-19. The rearrangement links TRBV5-4 to TRBJ2-2; possible D gene TRBD2, 7 bases. CDR3 in amino acids: CASTRGAREKAGELFF. The DNA for the CDR3 is TGTGCCAGCACCCGGGGGGCCAGGGAGAAGGCCGGGGAGCTGTTTTTT.